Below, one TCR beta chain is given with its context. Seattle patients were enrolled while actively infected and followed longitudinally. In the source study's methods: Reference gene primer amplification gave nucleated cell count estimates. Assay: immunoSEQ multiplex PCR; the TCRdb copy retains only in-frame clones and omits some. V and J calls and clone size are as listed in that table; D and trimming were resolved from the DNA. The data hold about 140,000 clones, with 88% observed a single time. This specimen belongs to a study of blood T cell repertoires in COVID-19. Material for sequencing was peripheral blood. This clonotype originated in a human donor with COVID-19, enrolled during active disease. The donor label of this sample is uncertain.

CDR3 region: CASSYSPGGSYNEQFF. The CDR3 region has the DNA TGTGCCAGCAGTTACTCGCCCGGGGGCTCCTACAATGAGCAGTTCTTC. The chain has TRBV6-6 and TRBJ2-1; possibly TRBD2 for D (6 bases). There are 16 residues in the CDR3. V lost 0 bases to trimming and J lost 0 bases, with 9 bases between them. Germline V gene sequence: CDR1 MNHNY, CDR2 SVGAGI (reference sequence).